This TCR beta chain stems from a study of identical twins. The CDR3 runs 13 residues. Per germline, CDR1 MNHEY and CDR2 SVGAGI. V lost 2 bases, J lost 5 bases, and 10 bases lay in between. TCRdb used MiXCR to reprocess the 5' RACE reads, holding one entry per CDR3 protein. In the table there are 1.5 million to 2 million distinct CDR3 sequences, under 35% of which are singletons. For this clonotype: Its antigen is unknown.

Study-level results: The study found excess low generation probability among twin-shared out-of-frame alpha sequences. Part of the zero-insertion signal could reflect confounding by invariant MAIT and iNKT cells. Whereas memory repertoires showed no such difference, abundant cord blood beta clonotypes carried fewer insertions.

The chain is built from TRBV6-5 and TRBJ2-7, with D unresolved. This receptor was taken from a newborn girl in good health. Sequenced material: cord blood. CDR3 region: CASSYTRLDEQYF. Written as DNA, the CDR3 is TGTGCCAGCAGTTACACTCGACTCGACGAGCAGTACTTC.